Sequencing of this T cell receptor beta chain was carried out in a study of control samples from healthy donors and cancer patients. Some clones are missing from TCRdb's copy, which holds only in-frame ones; the method was immunoSEQ multiplex PCR. The table lists approximately 70,000 clones, around 92% of them singletons. Trimming left V 3 bases short and J 4 bases short, with 5 bases between. CDR3 length: 12 residues. Germline assignment: CDR1 MNHEY and CDR2 SVGAGI. The chain uses TRBV6-5 and TRBJ2-3; no clear D gene. The source is a man between 60 and 75 years old with lung cancer. Sequenced: PBMCs. In DNA form, the CDR3 reads TGTGCCAGCAGTTATACCCCAGATACGCAGTATTTT. Protein product: CASSYTPDTQYF.